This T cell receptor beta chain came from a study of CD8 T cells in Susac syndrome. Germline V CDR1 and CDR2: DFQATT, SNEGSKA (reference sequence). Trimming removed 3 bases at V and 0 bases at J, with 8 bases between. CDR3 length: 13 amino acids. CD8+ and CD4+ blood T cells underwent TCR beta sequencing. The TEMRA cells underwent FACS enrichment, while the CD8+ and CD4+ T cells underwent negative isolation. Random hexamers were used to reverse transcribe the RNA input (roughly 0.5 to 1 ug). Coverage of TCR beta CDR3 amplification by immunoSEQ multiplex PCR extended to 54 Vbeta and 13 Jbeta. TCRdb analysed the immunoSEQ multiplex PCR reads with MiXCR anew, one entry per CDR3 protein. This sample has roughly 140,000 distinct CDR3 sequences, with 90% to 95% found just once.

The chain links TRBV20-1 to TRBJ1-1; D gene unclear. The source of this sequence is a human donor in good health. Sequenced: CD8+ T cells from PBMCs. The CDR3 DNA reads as TGCAGTGCTAGTCCGGGTATGAACACTGAAGCTTTCTTT. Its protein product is CSASPGMNTEAFF.